This T cell receptor beta chain was documented in a study of beta chain features in type 1 diabetes. Isolated RNA was reverse transcribed in full, so expressed TCRB transcripts were sequenced. Measured with immunoSEQ multiplex PCR; TCRdb has only the in-frame clones, and not every one. The sample lists 600,000 to 650,000 clones, 15% to 19% seen once, with about 0.093% in the top ten. This clone has a handful of counts. Sequenced material: naive CD4+ T cells from blood. The TCR comes from a man aged 18 to 30 in good health.

The CDR3 region has the DNA TGTGCCAGCACGCCGACAGGGGCCAACTATGGCTACACCTTC. This codes for CASTPTGANYGYTF. This chain joins TRBV18 and TRBJ1-2; 8 bases are a match to TRBD1. V gave up 8 bases and J gave up 2 bases; unmatched junction bases: 7. CDR1 and CDR2 (germline): KGHSH, LQKENI. This CDR3 has 14 residues.